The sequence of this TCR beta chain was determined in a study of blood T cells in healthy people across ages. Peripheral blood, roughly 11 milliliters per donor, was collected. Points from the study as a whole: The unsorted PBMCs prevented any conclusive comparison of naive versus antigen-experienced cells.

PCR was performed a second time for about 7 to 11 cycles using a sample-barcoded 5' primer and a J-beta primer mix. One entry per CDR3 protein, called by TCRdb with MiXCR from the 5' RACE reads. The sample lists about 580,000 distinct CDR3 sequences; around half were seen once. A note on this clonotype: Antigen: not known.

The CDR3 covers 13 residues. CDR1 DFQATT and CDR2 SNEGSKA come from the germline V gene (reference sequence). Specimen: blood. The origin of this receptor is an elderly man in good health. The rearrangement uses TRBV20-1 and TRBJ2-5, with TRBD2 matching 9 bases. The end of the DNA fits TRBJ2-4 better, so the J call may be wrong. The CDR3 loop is CSARTSGANIQYF. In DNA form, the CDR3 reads TGCAGTGCTAGGACTAGCGGCGCAAACATTCAGTACTTC.